This T cell receptor beta chain is drawn from a study of post-analysis software for immune sequencing data. As for this clonotype: Its specificity is not known.

cDNA libraries of TCR beta carried unique molecular identifiers. TCRdb itself ran the PCR reads through MiXCR, one entry per CDR3 protein. The data show 750,000 to 950,000 distinct CDR3 sequences, roughly 50% seen once. Study-wide results and limits: Compared against controls, patients with multiple sclerosis displayed significantly lower normalized Chao1 diversity.

The sample was blood. The origin of this receptor is a girl aged 10 to 17 with multiple sclerosis.

The CDR3 bases are TGCGCCAGCAGCCAAGATTCGGGGGCCGCTGGGTATGGCTACACCTTC. Protein product: CASSQDSGAAGYGYTF. The chain recombines TRBV4-1 with TRBJ1-2; tentatively, D is TRBD1 (6 bases). With 0 bases removed from V and 5 bases from J, the gap between germline ends came to 16 bases. From germline, CDR1 is MGHRA and CDR2 YSYEKL. There are 16 residues in the CDR3.